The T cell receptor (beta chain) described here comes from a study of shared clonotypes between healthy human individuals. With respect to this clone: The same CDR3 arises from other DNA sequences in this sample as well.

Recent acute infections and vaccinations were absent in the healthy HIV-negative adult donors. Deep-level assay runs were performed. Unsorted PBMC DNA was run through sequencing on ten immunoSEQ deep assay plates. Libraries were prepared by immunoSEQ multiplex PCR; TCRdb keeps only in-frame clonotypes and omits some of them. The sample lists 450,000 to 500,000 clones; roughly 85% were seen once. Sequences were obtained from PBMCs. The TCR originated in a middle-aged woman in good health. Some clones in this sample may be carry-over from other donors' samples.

CDR3 nucleotides: TGCGCCAGCAGCTTGGGGTCTAGCGGTCAAGAGACCCAGTACTTC. As protein: CASSLGSSGQETQYF. The J gene is TRBJ2-5, the V gene TRBV5-1, with TRBD2 identical over 7 bases. CDR1 is SGHRS and CDR2 is YFSETQ in the germline V gene. CDR3 size: 15 residues. Germline trimming cut 0 bases from V and 2 bases from J; bases unmatched to any gene: 4.